The rows below give T cell receptor beta chains drawn from one sample of a study of blood T cells in healthy people across ages. TCRdb reprocessed the 5' RACE reads with MiXCR, giving one entry per CDR3 protein. In the table there are 1.8 million or so distinct CDR3 sequences, roughly two fifths of which are singletons. The sample consisted of blood. The receptors derive from a human donor in good health. Each CDR3 is given with its conserved first and last residue. D genes are given only for firm matches. Part of the rows lack a size; the others show once, few, many or a class for expanded clones.

len: 14
abundance: -
j_gene: TRBJ2-1
d_gene: -
v_gene: TRBV10-3
CDR3nt: TGTGCCAGTCAGAGGGGAGCCTCCTACAATGAGCAGTTCTTC
CDR3aa: CASQRGASYNEQFF

len: 16
abundance: few
j_gene: TRBJ1-2
d_gene: -
v_gene: TRBV7-2
CDR3nt: TGTGCCAGCAGCTTAGAAATCCGTACTTCTATGCATGGCTACACCTTC
CDR3aa: CASSLEIRTSMHGYTF

len: 12
abundance: few
j_gene: TRBJ2-7
d_gene: -
v_gene: TRBV29-1
CDR3nt: TGCAGCGTTCTGCTCGACACCTACGAGCAGTACTTC
CDR3aa: CSVLLDTYEQYF

len: 14
abundance: few
j_gene: TRBJ1-5
d_gene: TRBD1
v_gene: TRBV2
CDR3nt: TGTGCCAGCACCCGGGGACAGGGACCAAGGCCCCAGCATTTT
CDR3aa: CASTRGQGPRPQHF

len: 13
abundance: few
j_gene: TRBJ1-2
d_gene: -
v_gene: TRBV20-1
CDR3nt: TGCAGTGCTAGAGAAGACAGGTCATATGGCTACACCTTC
CDR3aa: CSAREDRSYGYTF

len: 18
abundance: -
j_gene: TRBJ2-3
d_gene: TRBD2
v_gene: TRBV7-2
CDR3nt: TGTGCCAGCAGCTTAGGTAGGAGCGGGGGCACTAGCACAGATACGCAGTATTTT
CDR3aa: CASSLGRSGGTSTDTQYF

len: 12
abundance: -
j_gene: TRBJ2-5
d_gene: TRBD2
v_gene: TRBV29-1
CDR3nt: TGCAGCGTTGAAGGCGGGGGTCAGACCCAGTACTTC
CDR3aa: CSVEGGGQTQYF

len: 16
abundance: -
j_gene: TRBJ2-5
d_gene: -
v_gene: TRBV19
CDR3nt: TGTGCCAGTAGTCCAAGGGGCCAGGAGACACAAGGGACCCAGTACTTC
CDR3aa: CASSPRGQETQGTQYF

len: 11
abundance: -
j_gene: TRBJ1-1
d_gene: -
v_gene: TRBV29-1
CDR3nt: TGCAGCGTTGTGGAGGGCGCCGGGGCTTTCTTT
CDR3aa: CSVVEGAGAFF

len: 17
abundance: few
j_gene: TRBJ2-7
d_gene: TRBD2
v_gene: TRBV20-1
CDR3nt: TGCAGTGCTAGGACTTCTAAACTAGCGGGGGGTTCCTACGAGCAGTACTTC
CDR3aa: CSARTSKLAGGSYEQYF

len: 14
abundance: once
j_gene: TRBJ2-7
d_gene: -
v_gene: TRBV6-6
CDR3nt: TGTGCCAGCAGGGGGCAGGGGATTCCCTACGAGCAGTACTTC
CDR3aa: CASRGQGIPYEQYF

len: 12
abundance: -
j_gene: TRBJ2-5
d_gene: -
v_gene: TRBV15
CDR3nt: TGTGCCACCAGCAGGTACCAAGAGACCCAGTACTTC
CDR3aa: CATSRYQETQYF

len: 16
abundance: few
j_gene: TRBJ2-3
d_gene: -
v_gene: TRBV21-1
CDR3nt: TGTGCCAGCATCCTAACGGCTAGCGGGCCGACAGATACGCAGTATTTT
CDR3aa: CASILTASGPTDTQYF

len: 14
abundance: -
j_gene: TRBJ1-6
d_gene: -
v_gene: TRBV7-2
CDR3nt: TGTGCCAGCAGCTTAAGCATGGCGGCTTCACCCCTCCACTTT
CDR3aa: CASSLSMAASPLHF

len: 18
abundance: -
j_gene: TRBJ1-2
d_gene: TRBD1
v_gene: TRBV20-1
CDR3nt: TGCAGTGCAAAACCTTTAGGGGCAGGGGGCGCAGAAACCTATGGCTACACCTTC
CDR3aa: CSAKPLGAGGAETYGYTF

len: 17
abundance: -
j_gene: TRBJ2-4
d_gene: TRBD1
v_gene: TRBV12-3/TRBV12-4
CDR3nt: TGTGCCAGCAGTTTAGCTGGGACAGGCTTGGGAGAGGGCATTCAGTACTTC
CDR3aa: CASSLAGTGLGEGIQYF

len: 16
abundance: -
j_gene: TRBJ2-2
d_gene: -
v_gene: TRBV11-2
CDR3nt: TGTGCCAGCAGCTTAGCCGGGACATTGAACACCGGGGAGCTGTTTTTT
CDR3aa: CASSLAGTLNTGELFF

len: 14
abundance: few
j_gene: TRBJ2-7
d_gene: -
v_gene: TRBV7-6
CDR3nt: TGTGCCAGCAGCTTAGTATCTTCCCCAGGGGAGCAGTACTTC
CDR3aa: CASSLVSSPGEQYF

len: 13
abundance: -
j_gene: TRBJ2-4
d_gene: -
v_gene: TRBV4-3
CDR3nt: TGCGCCAGCAGCCAAGATGTAGGGCAGGAGCAGTACTTC
CDR3aa: CASSQDVGQEQYF

len: 14
abundance: -
j_gene: TRBJ2-7
d_gene: -
v_gene: TRBV9
CDR3nt: TGTGCCAGCAGCGTAGGGACGGATACCTACGAGCAGTACTTC
CDR3aa: CASSVGTDTYEQYF

len: 14
abundance: -
j_gene: TRBJ2-3
d_gene: -
v_gene: TRBV7-9
CDR3nt: TGTGCCAGCAGCTTAGTAGACCCCACAGATACGCAGTATTTT
CDR3aa: CASSLVDPTDTQYF

len: 13
abundance: -
j_gene: TRBJ1-2
d_gene: -
v_gene: TRBV28
CDR3nt: TGTGCCAGCAGAATCGCCCGGGGCGGGGGCTACACCTTC
CDR3aa: CASRIARGGGYTF

len: 15
abundance: -
j_gene: TRBJ2-7
d_gene: -
v_gene: TRBV28
CDR3nt: TGTGCCAGCAGTTTTTGGGGGGAGGAGGGCAATTTTCAGTACTTC
CDR3aa: CASSFWGEEGNFQYF

len: 12
abundance: few
j_gene: TRBJ1-1
d_gene: -
v_gene: TRBV5-1
CDR3nt: TGCGCCAGCAGCTTGGAACCCACTGAAGCTTTCTTT
CDR3aa: CASSLEPTEAFF

len: 14
abundance: -
j_gene: TRBJ1-2
d_gene: -
v_gene: TRBV7-2
CDR3nt: TGTGCCAGCAGCTTAGACAGTTTCCCCTATGGCTACACCTTC
CDR3aa: CASSLDSFPYGYTF

len: 15
abundance: -
j_gene: TRBJ2-3
d_gene: TRBD2
v_gene: TRBV5-1
CDR3nt: TGCGCCAGCAGCTTGGACGGGGGGGGCACAGATACGCGGTATTTT
CDR3aa: CASSLDGGGTDTRYF

len: 15
abundance: -
j_gene: TRBJ2-7
d_gene: -
v_gene: TRBV7-9
CDR3nt: TGTGCCAGCAGCCCCTATCGGGCCACACCATGTGAGCAGTACTTC
CDR3aa: CASSPYRATPCEQYF

len: 18
abundance: -
j_gene: TRBJ1-2
d_gene: -
v_gene: TRBV5-1
CDR3nt: TGCGCCAGCAGCTTAGGCAGTGGGTTCTCGAGCCCTAACTATGGCTACACCTTC
CDR3aa: CASSLGSGFSSPNYGYTF